This TCR beta chain was profiled in a study of immune characterization of retroperitoneal liposarcoma. This clonotype was seen many times. TCRdb recomputed calls from the PCR reads with MiXCR, one row per CDR3 protein. The profile shows some 9,600 distinct CDR3 sequences, roughly 28% of them singletons. V lost 6 bases and J 0 bases, leaving 15 bases between the germline ends. This CDR3 contains 16 residues. Germline-derived CDR1 and CDR2 are MNHEY and SMNVEV (reference sequence). The sequence derives from a male donor with retroperitoneal liposarcoma. Sequenced sample: blood. The genes are TRBV27 and TRBJ2-1; D is possibly TRBD1 (5 bases). In nucleotides, the CDR3 is TGTGCCAGCAGGGCCACCGACAGTCCCTCCTACAATGAGCAGTTCTTC. The encoded protein is CASRATDSPSYNEQFF.